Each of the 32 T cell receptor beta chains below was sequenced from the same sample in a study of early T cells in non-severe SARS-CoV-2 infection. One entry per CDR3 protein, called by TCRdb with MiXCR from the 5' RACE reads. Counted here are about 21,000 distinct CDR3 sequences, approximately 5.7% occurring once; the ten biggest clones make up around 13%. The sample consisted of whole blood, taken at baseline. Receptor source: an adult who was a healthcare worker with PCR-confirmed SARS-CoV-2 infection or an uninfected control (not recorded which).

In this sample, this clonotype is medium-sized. This chain's CDR3 is CASRMGGYTF. The CDR3 coding sequence is TGTGCCAGCAGGATGGGTGGCTACACCTTC. V gene TRBV6-6 combines with J gene TRBJ1-2; no clear D gene. V was shortened by 6 bases and J by 7 bases, with 6 bases between the two germline ends. Germline CDR1 MNHNY, CDR2 SVGAGI (reference sequence). This CDR3 spans 10 amino acids.

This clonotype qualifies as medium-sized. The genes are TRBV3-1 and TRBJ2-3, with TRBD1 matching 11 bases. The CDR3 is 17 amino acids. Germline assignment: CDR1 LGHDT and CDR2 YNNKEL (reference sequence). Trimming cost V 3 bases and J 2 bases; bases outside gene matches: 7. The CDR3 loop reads CASSQADRGLNTDTQYF. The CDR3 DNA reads TGTGCCAGCAGCCAGGCGGACAGGGGGCTGAACACAGATACGCAGTATTTT.

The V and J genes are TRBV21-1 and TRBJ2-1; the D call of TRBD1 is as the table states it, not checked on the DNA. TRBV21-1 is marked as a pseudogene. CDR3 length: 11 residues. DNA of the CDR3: TGTGCCAGCAACGGGGCCAATGAGCAGTTCTTC. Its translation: CASNGANEQFF.

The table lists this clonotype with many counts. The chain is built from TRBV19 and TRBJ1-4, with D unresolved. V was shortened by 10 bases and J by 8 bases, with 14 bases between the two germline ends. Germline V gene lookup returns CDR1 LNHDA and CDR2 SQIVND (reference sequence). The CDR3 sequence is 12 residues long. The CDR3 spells CATVTEDEKLFF. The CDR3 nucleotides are TGTGCCACCGTCACAGAGGACGAAAAACTGTTTTTT.

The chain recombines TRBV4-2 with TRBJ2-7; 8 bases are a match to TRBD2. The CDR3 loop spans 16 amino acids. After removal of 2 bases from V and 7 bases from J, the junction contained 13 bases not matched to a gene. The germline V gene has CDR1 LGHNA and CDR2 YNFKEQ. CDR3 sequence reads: CASSQSEDGGAGEQYF. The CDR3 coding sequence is TGTGCCAGCAGCCAAAGCGAGGACGGGGGGGCCGGAGAGCAGTACTTC.

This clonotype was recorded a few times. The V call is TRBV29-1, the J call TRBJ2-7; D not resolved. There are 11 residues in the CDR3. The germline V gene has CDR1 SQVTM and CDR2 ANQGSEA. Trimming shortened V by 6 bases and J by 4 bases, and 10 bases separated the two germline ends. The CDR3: CSVALDYEQYF. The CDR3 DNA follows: TGCAGCGTGGCCCTGGATTACGAGCAGTACTTC.

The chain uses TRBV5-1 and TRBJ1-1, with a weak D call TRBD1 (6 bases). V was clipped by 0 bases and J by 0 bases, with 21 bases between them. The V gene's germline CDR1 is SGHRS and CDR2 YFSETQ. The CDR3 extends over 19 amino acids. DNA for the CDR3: TGCGCCAGCAGCTTGGAACAGGGTGGGGCAGGGAGAATGAACACTGAAGCTTTCTTT. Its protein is CASSLEQGGAGRMNTEAFF.

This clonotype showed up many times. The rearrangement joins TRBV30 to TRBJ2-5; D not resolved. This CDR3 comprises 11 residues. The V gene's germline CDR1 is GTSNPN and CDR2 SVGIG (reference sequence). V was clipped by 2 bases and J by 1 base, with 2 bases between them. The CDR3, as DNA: TGTGCCTGGAGTCCCCAAGAGACCCAGTACTTC. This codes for CAWSPQETQYF.

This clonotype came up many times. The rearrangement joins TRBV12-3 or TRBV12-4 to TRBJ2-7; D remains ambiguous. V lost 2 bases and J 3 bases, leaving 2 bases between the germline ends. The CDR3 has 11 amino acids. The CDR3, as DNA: TGTGCCAGCAGTTTATTCTACGAGCAGTACTTC. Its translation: CASSLFYEQYF.

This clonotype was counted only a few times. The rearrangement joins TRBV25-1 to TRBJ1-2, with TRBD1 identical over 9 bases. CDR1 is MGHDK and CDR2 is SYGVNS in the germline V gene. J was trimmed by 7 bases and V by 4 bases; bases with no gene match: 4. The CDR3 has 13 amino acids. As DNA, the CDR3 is TGTGCCAGCAGTGTACAGGGGGCACTTGGCTACACCTTC. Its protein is CASSVQGALGYTF.

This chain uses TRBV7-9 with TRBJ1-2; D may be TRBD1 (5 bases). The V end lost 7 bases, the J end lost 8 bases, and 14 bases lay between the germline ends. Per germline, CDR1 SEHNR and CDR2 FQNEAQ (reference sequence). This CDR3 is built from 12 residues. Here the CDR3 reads CASTRAGNGYTF. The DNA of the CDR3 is TGTGCCAGCACAAGGGCAGGGAACGGCTACACCTTC.

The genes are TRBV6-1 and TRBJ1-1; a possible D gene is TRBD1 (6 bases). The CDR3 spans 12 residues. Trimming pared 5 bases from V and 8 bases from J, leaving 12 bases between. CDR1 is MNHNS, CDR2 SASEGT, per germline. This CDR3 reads CASSTHREEAFF. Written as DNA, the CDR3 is TGTGCCAGCAGTACCCACAGGGAAGAAGCTTTCTTT.

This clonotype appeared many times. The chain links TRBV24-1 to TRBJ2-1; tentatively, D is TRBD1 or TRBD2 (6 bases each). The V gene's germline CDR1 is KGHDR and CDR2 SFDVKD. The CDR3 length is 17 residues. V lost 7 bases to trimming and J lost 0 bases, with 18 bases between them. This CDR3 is CATSPRRGAFSYNEQFF. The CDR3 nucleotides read TGTGCCACCAGCCCGCGTAGGGGGGCCTTCTCCTACAATGAGCAGTTCTTC.

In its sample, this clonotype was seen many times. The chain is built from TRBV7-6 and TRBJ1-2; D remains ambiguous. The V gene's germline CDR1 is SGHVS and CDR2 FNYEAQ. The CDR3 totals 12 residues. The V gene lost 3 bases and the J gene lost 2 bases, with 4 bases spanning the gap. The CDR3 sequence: CASSFGNYGYTF. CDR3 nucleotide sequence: TGTGCCAGCAGCTTCGGCAACTATGGCTACACCTTC.

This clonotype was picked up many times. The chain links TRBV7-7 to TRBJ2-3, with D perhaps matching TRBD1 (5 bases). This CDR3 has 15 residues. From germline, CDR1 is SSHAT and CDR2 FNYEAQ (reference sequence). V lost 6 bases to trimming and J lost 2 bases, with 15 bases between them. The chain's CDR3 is CASSQNRLSTDTQYF. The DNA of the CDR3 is TGTGCCAGCAGTCAAAACAGGCTCTCCACAGATACGCAGTATTTT.

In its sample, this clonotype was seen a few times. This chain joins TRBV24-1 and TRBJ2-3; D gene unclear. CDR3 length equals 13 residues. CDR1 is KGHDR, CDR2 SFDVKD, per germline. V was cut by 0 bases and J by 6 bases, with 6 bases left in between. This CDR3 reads CATSDLVGDTQYF. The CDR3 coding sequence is TGTGCCACCAGTGATTTGGTTGGGGATACGCAGTATTTT.

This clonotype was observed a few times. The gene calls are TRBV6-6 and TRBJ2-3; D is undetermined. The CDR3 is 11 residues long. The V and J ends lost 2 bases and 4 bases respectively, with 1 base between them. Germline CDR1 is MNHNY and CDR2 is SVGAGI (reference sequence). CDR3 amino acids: CASSYADTQYF. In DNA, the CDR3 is TGTGCCAGCAGTTACGCAGATACGCAGTATTTT.

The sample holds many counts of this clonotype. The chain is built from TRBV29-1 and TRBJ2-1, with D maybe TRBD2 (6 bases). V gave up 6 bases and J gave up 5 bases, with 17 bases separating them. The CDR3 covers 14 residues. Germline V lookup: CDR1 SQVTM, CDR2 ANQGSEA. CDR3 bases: TGCAGCGTACTCGGGACTCCGCCCCACAATGAGCAGTTCTTC. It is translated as CSVLGTPPHNEQFF.

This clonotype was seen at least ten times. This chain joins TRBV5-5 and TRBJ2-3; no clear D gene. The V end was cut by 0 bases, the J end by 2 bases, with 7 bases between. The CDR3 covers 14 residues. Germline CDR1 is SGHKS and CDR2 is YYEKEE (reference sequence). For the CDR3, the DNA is TGTGCCAGCAGCTTGGATCAGCCCACAGATACGCAGTATTTT. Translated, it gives CASSLDQPTDTQYF. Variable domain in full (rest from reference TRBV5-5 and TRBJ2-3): DAGVTQSPTHLIKTRGQQVTLRCSPISGHKSVSWYQQVLGQGPQFIFQYYEKEERGRGNFPDRFSARQFPNYSSELNVNALLLGDSALYLCASSLDQPTDTQYFGPGTRLTVL.

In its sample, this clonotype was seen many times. In DNA, the CDR3 is TGTGCCACCAGTGGATCCGGCACCGGGGAGCTGTTTTTT. The encoded protein is CATSGSGTGELFF. This rearrangement joins TRBV24-1 to TRBJ2-2; no firm D call. This CDR3 contains 13 residues. Per the germline V gene, CDR1 is KGHDR and CDR2 is SFDVKD. Trimming shortened V by 5 bases and J by 4 bases, and 7 bases separated the two germline ends.

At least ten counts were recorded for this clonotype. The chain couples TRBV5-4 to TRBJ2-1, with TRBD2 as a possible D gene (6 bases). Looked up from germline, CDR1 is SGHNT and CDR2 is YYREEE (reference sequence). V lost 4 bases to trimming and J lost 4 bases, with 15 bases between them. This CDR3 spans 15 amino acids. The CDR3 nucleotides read TGTGCCAGCAGCAACCCTTTGGGGGGATACAATGAGCAGTTCTTC. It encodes CASSNPLGGYNEQFF.

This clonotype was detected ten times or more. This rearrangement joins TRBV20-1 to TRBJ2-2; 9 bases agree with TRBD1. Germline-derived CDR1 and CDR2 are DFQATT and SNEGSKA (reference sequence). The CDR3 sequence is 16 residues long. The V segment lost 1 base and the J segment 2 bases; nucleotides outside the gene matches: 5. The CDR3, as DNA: TGCAGTGCTAGAGGCGCGGGACAGGGTAACACCGGGGAGCTGTTTTTT. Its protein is CSARGAGQGNTGELFF.

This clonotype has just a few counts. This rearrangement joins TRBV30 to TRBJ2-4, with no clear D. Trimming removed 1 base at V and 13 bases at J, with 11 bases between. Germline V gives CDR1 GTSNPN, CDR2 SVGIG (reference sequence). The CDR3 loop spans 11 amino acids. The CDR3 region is CAWSERAFQYF. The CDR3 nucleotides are TGTGCCTGGAGTGAAAGGGCCTTCCAGTACTTC.

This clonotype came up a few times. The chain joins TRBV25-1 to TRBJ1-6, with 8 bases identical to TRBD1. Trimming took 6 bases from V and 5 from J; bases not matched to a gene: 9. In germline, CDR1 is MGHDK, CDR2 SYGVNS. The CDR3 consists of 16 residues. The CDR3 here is CASSPDRVVHNSPLHF. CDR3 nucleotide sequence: TGTGCCAGCAGCCCGGACAGGGTAGTCCATAATTCACCCCTCCACTTT.

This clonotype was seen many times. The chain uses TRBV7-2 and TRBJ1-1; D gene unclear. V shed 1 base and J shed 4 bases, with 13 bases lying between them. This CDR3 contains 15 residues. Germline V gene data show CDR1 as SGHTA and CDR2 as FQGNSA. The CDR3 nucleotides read TGTGCCAGCAGCTTAGGCCAATCCCCTGGCACTGAAGCTTTCTTT. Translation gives CASSLGQSPGTEAFF.

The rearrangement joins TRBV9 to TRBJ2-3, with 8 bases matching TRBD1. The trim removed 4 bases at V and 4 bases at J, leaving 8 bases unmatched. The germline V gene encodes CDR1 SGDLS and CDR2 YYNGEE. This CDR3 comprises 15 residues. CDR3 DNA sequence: TGTGCCAGCAGCATCCGGGACAGGAGGGCAGATACGCAGTATTTT. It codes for CASSIRDRRADTQYF. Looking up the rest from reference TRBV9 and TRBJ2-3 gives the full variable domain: DSGVTQTPKHLITATGQRVTLRCSPRSGDLSVYWYQQSLDQGLQFLIQYYNGEERAKGNILERFSAQQFPDLHSELNLSSLELGDSALYFCASSIRDRRADTQYFGPGTRLTVL.

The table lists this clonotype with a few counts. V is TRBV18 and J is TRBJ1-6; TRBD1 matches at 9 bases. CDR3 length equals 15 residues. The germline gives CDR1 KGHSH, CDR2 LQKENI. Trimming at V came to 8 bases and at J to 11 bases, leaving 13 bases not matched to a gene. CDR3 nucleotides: TGTGCCAGCACCCGACAGGGGGTAGCGTTTACACCCCTCCACTTT. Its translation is CASTRQGVAFTPLHF.

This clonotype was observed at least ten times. CDR3 nucleotides: TGTGCCAGCAGCTCGCGTGGGGATACCGAGCAGTACTTC. It codes for CASSSRGDTEQYF. The genes are TRBV7-8 and TRBJ2-7; D is unclear. This CDR3 region has 13 residues. The ends were cut back, 4 bases at V and 6 bases at J, with 13 bases in the middle. Germline V gives CDR1 SGHVS, CDR2 FQNEAQ.

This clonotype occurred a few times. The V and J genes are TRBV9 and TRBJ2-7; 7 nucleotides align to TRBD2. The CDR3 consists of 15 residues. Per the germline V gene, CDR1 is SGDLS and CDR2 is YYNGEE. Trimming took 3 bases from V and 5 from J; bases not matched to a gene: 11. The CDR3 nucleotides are TGTGCCAGCAGCGGTGAGGGGAGGGGAAACGACGAGCAGTACTTC. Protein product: CASSGEGRGNDEQYF.

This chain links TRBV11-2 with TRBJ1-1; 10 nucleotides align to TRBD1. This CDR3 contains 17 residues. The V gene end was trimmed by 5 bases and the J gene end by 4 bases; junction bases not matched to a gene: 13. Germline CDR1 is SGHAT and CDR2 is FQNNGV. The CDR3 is CASSPTRDRGRGTEAFF. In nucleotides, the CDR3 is TGTGCCAGCAGCCCCACCCGGGACAGGGGAAGGGGCACTGAAGCTTTCTTT.

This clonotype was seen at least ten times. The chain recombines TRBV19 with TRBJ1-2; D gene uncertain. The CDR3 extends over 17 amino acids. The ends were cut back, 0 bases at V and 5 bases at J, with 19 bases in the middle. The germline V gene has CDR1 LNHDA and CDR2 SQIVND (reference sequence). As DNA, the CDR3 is TGTGCCAGTAGTATAGATCTAACCACCGGGGTTACTTATGGCTACACCTTC. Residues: CASSIDLTTGVTYGYTF.

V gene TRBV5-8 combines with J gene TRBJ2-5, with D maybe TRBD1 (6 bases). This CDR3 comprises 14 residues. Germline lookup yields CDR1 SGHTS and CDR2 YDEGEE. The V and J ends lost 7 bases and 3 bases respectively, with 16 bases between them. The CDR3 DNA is TGTGCCAGCTTCCAACAGGGTTTCGAAGAGACCCAGTACTTC. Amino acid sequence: CASFQQGFEETQYF.